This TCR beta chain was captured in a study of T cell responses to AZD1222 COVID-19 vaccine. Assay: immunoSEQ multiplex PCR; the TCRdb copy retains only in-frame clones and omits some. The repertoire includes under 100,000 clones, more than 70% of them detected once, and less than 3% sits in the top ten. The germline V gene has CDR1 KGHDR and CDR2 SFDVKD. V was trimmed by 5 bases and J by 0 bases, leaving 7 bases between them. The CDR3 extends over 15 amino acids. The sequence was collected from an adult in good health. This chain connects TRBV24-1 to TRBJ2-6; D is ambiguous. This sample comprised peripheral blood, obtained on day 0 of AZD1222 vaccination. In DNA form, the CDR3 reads TGTGCCACCAGTGCGCGGAGCTCTGGGGCCAACGTCCTGACTTTC. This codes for CATSARSSGANVLTF.